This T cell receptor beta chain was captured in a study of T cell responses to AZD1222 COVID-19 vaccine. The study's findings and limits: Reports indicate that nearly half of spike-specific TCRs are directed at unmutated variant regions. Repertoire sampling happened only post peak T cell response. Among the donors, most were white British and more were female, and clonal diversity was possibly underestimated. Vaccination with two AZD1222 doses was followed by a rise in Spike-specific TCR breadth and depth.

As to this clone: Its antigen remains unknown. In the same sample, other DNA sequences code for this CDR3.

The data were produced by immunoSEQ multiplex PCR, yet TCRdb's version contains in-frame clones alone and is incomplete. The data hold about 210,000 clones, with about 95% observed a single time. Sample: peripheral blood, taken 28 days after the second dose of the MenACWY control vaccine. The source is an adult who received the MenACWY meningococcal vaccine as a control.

CDR3 region: CASSLGAGDGYTF. The CDR3 nucleotides read TGCGCCAGCAGCTTGGGGGCAGGGGATGGCTACACCTTC. V gene TRBV5-1 combines with J gene TRBJ1-2, with D possibly being TRBD1 (6 bases). The CDR3 extends over 13 amino acids. Germline V lookup: CDR1 SGHRS, CDR2 YFSETQ. V was pared by 0 bases and J by 6 bases, with 9 bases between.